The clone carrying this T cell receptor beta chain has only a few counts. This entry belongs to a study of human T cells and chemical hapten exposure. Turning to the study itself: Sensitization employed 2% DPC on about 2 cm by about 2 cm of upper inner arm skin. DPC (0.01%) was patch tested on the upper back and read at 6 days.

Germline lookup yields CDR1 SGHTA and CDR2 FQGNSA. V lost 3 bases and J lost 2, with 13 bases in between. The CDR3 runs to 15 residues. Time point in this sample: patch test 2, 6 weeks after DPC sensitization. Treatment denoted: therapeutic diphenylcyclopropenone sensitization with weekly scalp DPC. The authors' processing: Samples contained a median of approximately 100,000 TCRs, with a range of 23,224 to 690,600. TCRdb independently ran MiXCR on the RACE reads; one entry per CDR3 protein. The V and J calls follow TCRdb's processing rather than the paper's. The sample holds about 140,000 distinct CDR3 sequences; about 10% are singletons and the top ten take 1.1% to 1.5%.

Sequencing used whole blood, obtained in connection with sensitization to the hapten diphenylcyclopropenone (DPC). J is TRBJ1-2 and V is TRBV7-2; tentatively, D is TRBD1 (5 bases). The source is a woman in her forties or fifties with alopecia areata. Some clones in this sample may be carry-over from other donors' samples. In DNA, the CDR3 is TGTGCCAGCAGCTTGGGGACGGGAAGCAACTATGGCTACACCTTC. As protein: CASSLGTGSNYGYTF.